This TCR beta chain was obtained from a study of cytomegalovirus exposure and HLA in healthy donors. Background on the study: The Caucasian-associated ancestry cluster contained around four fifths of the approximately 410 genotyped donors. The study, taken as a whole, reports: Indistinguishable V segments such as TRBV6-2 and TRBV6-3 were excluded.

Comments on this clone: As yet, its antigen is unknown.

Between the trimmed V and J ends, which lost 1 base and 0 bases, there was a span of 6 bases. The CDR3 loop spans 13 amino acids. Germline CDR1 reads GTSNPN; CDR2 reads SVGIG (reference sequence). PCR used 60 Vbeta primers and 13 Jbeta primers. Assay: immunoSEQ multiplex PCR; the TCRdb copy retains only in-frame clones and omits some. The data contain approximately 150,000 clones, around 67% of them seen just once; the ten biggest clones take up 4% to 5.5%. This rearrangement joins TRBV30 to TRBJ1-1; D remains unclear. Material: PBMCs. This receptor was taken from a woman aged 18-35 years in good health and CMV-seropositive. This CDR3 reads CAWSGALNTEAFF. The CDR3 nucleotides are TGTGCCTGGAGTGGGGCCCTGAACACTGAAGCTTTCTTT.